The 16 T cell receptor beta chains given below trace back to one sample, sequenced in a study of early T cells in non-severe SARS-CoV-2 infection. Using its own MiXCR run on the 5' RACE reads, TCRdb lists one record per CDR3 protein. The sample has roughly 75,000 distinct CDR3 sequences, 10% to 15% seen once. Sequenced material: whole blood. Receptor source: an adult who was a healthcare worker with PCR-confirmed SARS-CoV-2 infection or an uninfected control (not recorded which).

V gene TRBV7-2 combines with J gene TRBJ2-3; D gene ambiguous. There are 14 residues in the CDR3. From germline, CDR1 is SGHTA and CDR2 FQGNSA. The ends were cut back, 0 bases at V and 0 bases at J, with 4 bases in the middle. The CDR3 DNA reads as TGTGCCAGCAGCTTAGCAGTCAGCACAGATACGCAGTATTTT. It encodes CASSLAVSTDTQYF.

The V call is TRBV7-3, the J call TRBJ2-6; D is perhaps TRBD1 (6 bases). Germline loops: CDR1 SGHTA, CDR2 FQGTGA. Trimming shortened V by 5 bases and J by 0 bases, and 14 bases separated the two germline ends. The CDR3 loop spans 17 amino acids. The CDR3 DNA sequence: TGTGCCAGCAGCCCCCGGGACACCAGCTCTGGGGCCAACGTCCTGACTTTC. Amino acid sequence: CASSPRDTSSGANVLTF.

The chain couples TRBV9 to TRBJ1-1, with unresolved D. CDR1 and CDR2 from the germline V gene are SGDLS and YYNGEE. V was cut by 0 bases and J by 6 bases, with 12 bases left in between. The CDR3 contains 14 residues. The CDR3 loop reads CASSVGTPMAEAFF. The CDR3 bases are TGTGCCAGCAGCGTAGGAACCCCAATGGCTGAAGCTTTCTTT.

This clonotype was counted a few times. The rearrangement uses TRBV5-8 and TRBJ2-2, with TRBD2 as a possible D gene (5 bases). V lost 5 bases, J lost 6 bases, and 11 bases lay in between. This CDR3 comprises 13 residues. Germline values: CDR1 SGHTS, CDR2 YDEGEE. CDR3 nucleotide sequence: TGTGCCAGCAGAGTTAGGGAGTCCGGGGAGCTGTTTTTT. It encodes CASRVRESGELFF.

This clonotype was seen a handful of times. The chain combines TRBV5-1 with TRBJ1-1; D may be TRBD1 (5 bases). CDR3 length equals 15 residues. V was pared by 0 bases and J by 0 bases, with 9 bases between. Per germline, CDR1 SGHRS and CDR2 YFSETQ. CDR3 bases: TGCGCCAGCAGCTTGGTGGGACCGTTGAACACTGAAGCTTTCTTT. Translating gives CASSLVGPLNTEAFF.

The gene calls are TRBV28 and TRBJ1-5; 7 bases map to TRBD1. The CDR3 covers 15 residues. The V gene end was trimmed by 2 bases and the J gene end by 3 bases; junction bases not matched to a gene: 4. Germline V gene data show CDR1 as MDHEN and CDR2 as SYDVKM. The CDR3, as DNA: TGTGCCAGCAGTTTAGGCGGGACAGTCAATCAGCCCCAGCATTTT. It specifies CASSLGGTVNQPQHF.

This clonotype was recorded a few times. The CDR3 loop reads CASSRQPRYEQYF. The CDR3 DNA follows: TGTGCCAGCAGCCGCCAGCCTCGCTACGAGCAGTACTTC. This chain connects TRBV11-2 to TRBJ2-7; D uncertain. Looked up from germline, CDR1 is SGHAT and CDR2 is FQNNGV. With 5 bases removed from V and 3 bases from J, the gap between germline ends came to 11 bases. The CDR3 has 13 amino acids. Looking up the rest from reference TRBV11-2 and TRBJ2-7 gives the full variable domain: EAGVAQSPRYKIIEKRQSVAFWCNPISGHATLYWYQQILGQGPKLLIQFQNNGVVDDSQLPKDRFSAERLKGVDSTLKIQPAKLEDSAVYLCASSRQPRYEQYFGPGTRLTVT.

At least ten counts were recorded for this clonotype. The V gene is TRBV6-1, the J gene TRBJ2-4, with 7 bases lining up with TRBD1. Germline values: CDR1 MNHNS, CDR2 SASEGT. The CDR3 is 15 amino acids. The J segment lost 0 bases and the V segment lost 5 bases, leaving 4 bases of the junction unmatched. CDR3 in DNA: TGTGCCAGCAGTCAGGACAGGCTAGCCAAAAACATTCAGTACTTC. Its protein product is CASSQDRLAKNIQYF.

This clonotype has a handful of counts. This chain joins TRBV3-1 and TRBJ2-1; 8 nucleotides agree with TRBD2. Losses at the gene ends were 0 bases for V and 8 bases for J; bases not matched to a gene: 6. CDR1 LGHDT and CDR2 YNNKEL come from the germline V gene (reference sequence). The CDR3 extends over 15 amino acids. The CDR3 sequence is CASSQDAGGWDEQFF. The DNA for the CDR3 is TGTGCCAGCAGCCAAGACGCGGGAGGCTGGGATGAGCAGTTCTTC.

A remark on this clonotype: Without the conserved terminal phenylalanine or tryptophan, this CDR3 likely stems from a read error. V gene TRBV29-1 combines with J gene TRBJ1-4; D is perhaps TRBD1 (5 bases). Germline CDR1 and CDR2: SQVTM and ANQGSEA. Trimming took off 6 bases at V and 8 bases at J, with 19 bases between the two ends. The CDR3 covers 14 residues. The CDR3 loop is CSVVTGEEGEKLFS. The CDR3 DNA sequence: TGCAGCGTGGTGACGGGGGAGGAAGGAGAAAAACTGTTTTCT.

This clonotype was seen a handful of times. CDR3: CASSSGQGAFGNQPQHF. The CDR3 DNA follows: TGTGCCAGCAGTTCGGGACAGGGAGCATTTGGCAATCAGCCCCAGCATTTT. The chain combines TRBV2 with TRBJ1-5; the match to TRBD1 covers 9 bases. V trimming: 5 bases; J trimming: 2 bases; junction bases outside the gene matches: 10. This CDR3 comprises 17 residues. In germline, CDR1 is SNHLY, CDR2 FYNNEI.

This clonotype was detected ten times or more. The chain is built from TRBV7-3 and TRBJ2-2, with 9 bases that match TRBD2. The CDR3 covers 16 residues. The germline V gene encodes CDR1 SGHTA and CDR2 FQGTGA. J lost 2 bases, V lost 4 bases, and 5 bases had no gene match. Written as DNA, the CDR3 is TGTGCCAGCAGCTCCCGACTAGCGGTAAACACCGGGGAGCTGTTTTTT. Protein sequence: CASSSRLAVNTGELFF. Combining the CDR3 with reference TRBV7-3 and TRBJ2-2 gives the whole variable domain GAGVSQTPSNKVTEKGKYVELRCDPISGHTALYWYRQSLGQGPEFLIYFQGTGAADDSGLPNDRFFAVRPEGSVSTLKIQRTERGDSAVYLCASSSRLAVNTGELFFGEGSRLTVL.

A few counts support this clonotype. V and J are TRBV29-1 and TRBJ1-2, with no clear D. V was clipped by 8 bases and J by 0 bases, with 7 bases between them. Germline V gene lookup returns CDR1 SQVTM and CDR2 ANQGSEA. This CDR3 has 11 amino acids. The CDR3 loop reads CSLGPNYGYTF. As DNA, the CDR3 is TGCAGCCTCGGACCTAACTATGGCTACACCTTC.

CDR3 DNA: TGTGCCAGCAGTGAGGAGGGGGAGGACACTGAAGCTTTCTTT. Protein: CASSEEGEDTEAFF. The chain recombines TRBV2 with TRBJ1-1; possibly TRBD1 for D (6 bases). The V gene lost 3 bases and the J gene lost 3 bases, with 11 bases spanning the gap. This CDR3 region has 14 residues. Germline V gene lookup returns CDR1 SNHLY and CDR2 FYNNEI.

Only a few counts were recorded for this clonotype. The chain joins TRBV11-2 to TRBJ2-7; D unresolved. V was pared by 5 bases and J by 12 bases, with 17 bases between. From germline, CDR1 is SGHAT and CDR2 FQNNGV. CDR3 length: 12 amino acids. The CDR3 reads CASSRPLGSSYF. As DNA, the CDR3 is TGTGCCAGCAGCCGCCCGCTTGGGTCTTCGTACTTC.

This clonotype was observed many times. The chain couples TRBV20-1 to TRBJ2-1; D remains unclear. The CDR3 covers 15 residues. Trimming stripped 0 bases from V and 10 bases from J, with 19 bases between. CDR1 and CDR2 (germline): DFQATT, SNEGSKA (reference sequence). The CDR3 DNA is TGCAGTGCTAGAGATCCAATGATCTCCTTCAACGAGCAGTTCTTC. This gives the protein CSARDPMISFNEQFF.